The text below deals with one T cell receptor beta chain. What it binds is unknown. Sequencing used immunoSEQ multiplex PCR; TCRdb keeps in-frame clones, though not all of them. Altogether 2,500,000 or so clones are present, approximately 90% being singletons, with the ten largest covering around 0.38%. Germline assignment: CDR1 GTSNPN and CDR2 SVGIG (reference sequence). Trimming removed 0 bases from V and 5 bases from J; junction bases left unmatched: 11. The CDR3 spans 16 residues. The sample belongs to a study of shared clonotypes between healthy human individuals. Study-level background: CD4 naive cells filled three plates per donor, CD4 memory three, CD8 naive two and CD8 memory one. Study-wide results and limits: Non-shared clonotypes had lower generation probabilities than clonotypes shared by all four sorted-subset donors. Generally, estimated richness proved larger in naive subsets than it did in memory subsets.

Memory CD4+ cells were the fraction left after CD45RA+ naive selection. Sequencing input: naive CD4+ T cells from PBMCs. Specified subset: CD45RA+ positively selected. The chain is built from TRBV30 and TRBJ1-2; 8 bases fit TRBD1. This clonotype was obtained from a young man in good health. Some clones in this sample may be carry-over from other donors' samples. This CDR3 is CAWSVAPGQGLYGYTF. The CDR3 bases are TGTGCCTGGAGTGTCGCCCCAGGACAGGGCTTATATGGCTACACCTTC. Variable domain in full (rest from reference TRBV30 and TRBJ1-2): SQTIHQWPATLVQPVGSPLSLECTVEGTSNPNLYWYRQAAGRGLQLLFYSVGIGQISSEVPQNLSASRPQDRQFILSSKKLLLSDSGFYLCAWSVAPGQGLYGYTFGSGTRLTVV.